The clone carrying this TCR beta chain has a count of ten or more. Its antigen is unknown. Each TCR beta library was made by quantitative 5'-RACE that incorporated molecular barcodes. TCRdb fed the 5' RACE reads into MiXCR, producing one record per CDR3 protein. The data show about 130,000 distinct CDR3 sequences, roughly 15% seen once. This entry is derived from a study of CD8 T cells in ankylosing spondylitis. Study observations and caveats: According to the report, clones linked to the disease were significantly enriched in matched synovial fluid samples taken from ankylosing spondylitis patients. Peripheral blood samples showed relatively rare disease-linked clones, and these clones were CD8+. Past research had described some motif variants in reactive arthritis synovial fluid and blood. Within ankylosing spondylitis blood, a TCR beta motif made up of eight or nine highly homologous variants appeared to be characteristic.

This receptor was obtained from a male donor with ankylosing spondylitis. The specimen sequenced was blood, either unsorted or a sorted T cell fraction (not recorded which).

CDR3 sequence (DNA): TGCAGTGCTAGGCGTGCTAGCGGGAGGGAATACAATGAGCAGTTCTTC. Its translation is CSARRASGREYNEQFF. The chain combines TRBV20-1 with TRBJ2-1, with 12 bases identical to TRBD2. Germline trimming cut 3 bases from V and 4 bases from J; bases unmatched to any gene: 7. This CDR3 is built from 16 residues. Per germline, CDR1 DFQATT and CDR2 SNEGSKA (reference sequence).